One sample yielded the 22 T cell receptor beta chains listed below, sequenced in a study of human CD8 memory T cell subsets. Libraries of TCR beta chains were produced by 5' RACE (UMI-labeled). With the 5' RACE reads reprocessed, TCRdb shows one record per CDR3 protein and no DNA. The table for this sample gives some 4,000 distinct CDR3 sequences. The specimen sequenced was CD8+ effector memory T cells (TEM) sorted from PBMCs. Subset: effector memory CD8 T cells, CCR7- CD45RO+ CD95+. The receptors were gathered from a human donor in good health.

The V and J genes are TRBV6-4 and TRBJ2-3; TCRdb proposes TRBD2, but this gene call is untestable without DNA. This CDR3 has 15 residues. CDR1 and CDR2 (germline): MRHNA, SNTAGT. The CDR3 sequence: CASSEGAVHSDTQYF.

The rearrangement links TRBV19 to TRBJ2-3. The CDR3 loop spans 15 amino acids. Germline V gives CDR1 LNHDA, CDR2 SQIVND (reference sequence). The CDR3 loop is CASSIMSLSTDTQYF.

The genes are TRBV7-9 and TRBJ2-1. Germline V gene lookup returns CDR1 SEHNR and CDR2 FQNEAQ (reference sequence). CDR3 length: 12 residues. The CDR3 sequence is CASSRRTDEQFF.

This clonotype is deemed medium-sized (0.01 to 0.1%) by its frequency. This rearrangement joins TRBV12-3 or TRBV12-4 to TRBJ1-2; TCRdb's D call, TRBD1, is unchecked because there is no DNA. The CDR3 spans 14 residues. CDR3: CASTHWGGNYGYTF.

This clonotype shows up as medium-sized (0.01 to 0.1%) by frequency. CDR3 loop: CASSPPFTDTQYF. The chain recombines TRBV12-3 or TRBV12-4 with TRBJ2-3. CDR3 length: 13 amino acids.

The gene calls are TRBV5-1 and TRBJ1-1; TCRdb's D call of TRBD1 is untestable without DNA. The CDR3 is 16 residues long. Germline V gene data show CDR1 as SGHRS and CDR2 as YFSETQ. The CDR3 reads CASSLSGGYEDTEAFF.

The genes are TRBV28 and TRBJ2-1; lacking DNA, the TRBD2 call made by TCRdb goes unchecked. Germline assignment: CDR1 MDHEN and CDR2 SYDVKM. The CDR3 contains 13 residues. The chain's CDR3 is CASIQRGWNEQFF. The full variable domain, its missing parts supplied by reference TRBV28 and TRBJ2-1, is DVKVTQSSRYLVKRTGEKVFLECVQDMDHENMFWYRQDPGLGLRLIYFSYDVKMKEKGDIPEGYSVSREKKERFSLILESASTNQTSMYLCASIQRGWNEQFFGPGTRLTVL.

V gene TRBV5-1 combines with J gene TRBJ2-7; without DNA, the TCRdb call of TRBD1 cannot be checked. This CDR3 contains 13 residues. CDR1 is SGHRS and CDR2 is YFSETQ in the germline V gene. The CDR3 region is CASSPTENYEQYF.

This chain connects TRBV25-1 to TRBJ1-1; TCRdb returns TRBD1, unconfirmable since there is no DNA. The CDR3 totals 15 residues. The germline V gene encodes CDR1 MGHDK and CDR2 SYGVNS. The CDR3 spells CASSPQDRENTEAFF.

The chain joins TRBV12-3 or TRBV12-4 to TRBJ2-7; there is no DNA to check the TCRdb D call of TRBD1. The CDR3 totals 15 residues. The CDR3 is CASSSPRTANYEQYF.

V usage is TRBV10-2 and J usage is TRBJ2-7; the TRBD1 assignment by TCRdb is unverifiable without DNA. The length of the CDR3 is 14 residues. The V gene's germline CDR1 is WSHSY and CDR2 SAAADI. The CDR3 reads CASSDGTGGHEQYF.

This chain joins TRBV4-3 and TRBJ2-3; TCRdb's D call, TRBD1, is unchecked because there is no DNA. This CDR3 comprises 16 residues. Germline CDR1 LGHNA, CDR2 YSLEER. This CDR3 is CASSQEPPGEADTQYF.

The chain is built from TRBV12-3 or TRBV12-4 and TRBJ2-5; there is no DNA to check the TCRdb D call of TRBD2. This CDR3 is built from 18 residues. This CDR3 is CASSPLVGGPSWEETQYF.

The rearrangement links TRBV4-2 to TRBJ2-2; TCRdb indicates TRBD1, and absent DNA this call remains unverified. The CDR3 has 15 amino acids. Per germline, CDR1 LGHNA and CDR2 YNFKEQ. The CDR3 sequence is CASSSGQGDTGELFF.

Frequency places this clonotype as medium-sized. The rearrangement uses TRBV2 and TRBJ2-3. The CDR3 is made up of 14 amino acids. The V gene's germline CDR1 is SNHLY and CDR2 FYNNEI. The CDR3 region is CASSEGRGRDTQYF.

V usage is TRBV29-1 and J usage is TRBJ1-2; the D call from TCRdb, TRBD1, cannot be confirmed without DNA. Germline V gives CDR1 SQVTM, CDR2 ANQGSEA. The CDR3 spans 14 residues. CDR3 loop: CSVEGQGDQRGYTF.

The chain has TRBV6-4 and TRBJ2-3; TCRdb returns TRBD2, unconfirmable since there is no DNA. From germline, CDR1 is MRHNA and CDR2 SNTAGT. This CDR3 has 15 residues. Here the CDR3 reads CASSDSSGGADTQYF.

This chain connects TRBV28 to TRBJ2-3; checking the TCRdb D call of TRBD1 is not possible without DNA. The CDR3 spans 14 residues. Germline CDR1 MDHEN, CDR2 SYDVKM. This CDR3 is CASSGTVSTDTQYF.

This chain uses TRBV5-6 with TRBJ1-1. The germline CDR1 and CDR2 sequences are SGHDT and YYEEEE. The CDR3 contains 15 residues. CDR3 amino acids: CASSPPDSPRTEAFF.

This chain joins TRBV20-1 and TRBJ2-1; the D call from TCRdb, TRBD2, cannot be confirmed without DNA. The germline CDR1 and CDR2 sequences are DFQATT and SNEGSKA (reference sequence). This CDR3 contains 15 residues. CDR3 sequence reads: CSAPRTSGDYNEQFF.

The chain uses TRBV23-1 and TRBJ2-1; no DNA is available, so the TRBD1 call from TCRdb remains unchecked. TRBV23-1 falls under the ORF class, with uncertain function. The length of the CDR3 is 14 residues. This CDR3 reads CASSPGRYYNEQFF.

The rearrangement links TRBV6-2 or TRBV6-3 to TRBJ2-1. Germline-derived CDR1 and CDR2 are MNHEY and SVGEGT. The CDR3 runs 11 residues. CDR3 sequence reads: CASSPYNEQFF.